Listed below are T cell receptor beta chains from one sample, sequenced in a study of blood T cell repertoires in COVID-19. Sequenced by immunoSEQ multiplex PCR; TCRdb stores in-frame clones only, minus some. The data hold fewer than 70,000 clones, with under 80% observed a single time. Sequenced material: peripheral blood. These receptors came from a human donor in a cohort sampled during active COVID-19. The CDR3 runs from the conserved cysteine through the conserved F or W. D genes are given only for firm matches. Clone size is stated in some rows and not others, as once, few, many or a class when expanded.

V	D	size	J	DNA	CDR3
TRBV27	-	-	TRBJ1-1	TGTGCCAGCAGTGTTAGGGGTGGGGACACTGAAGCTTTCTTT	CASSVRGGDTEAFF
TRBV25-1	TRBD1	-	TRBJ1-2	TGTGCCAGCCGCCAATCCGGGACAGGGCTCTTAGGTGGCTACACCTTC	CASRQSGTGLLGGYTF
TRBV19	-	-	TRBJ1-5	TGTGCCAGTAGTATCTGGCAGGACATCGGATGGCCCCAGCATTTT	CASSIWQDIGWPQHF
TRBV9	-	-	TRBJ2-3	TGTGCCAGCAGCGTAGTAGGGGGGGGCGCGGCAGATACGCAGTATTTT	CASSVVGGGAADTQYF
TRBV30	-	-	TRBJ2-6	TGTGCCTGGAGTGTAAACAACAGGCCCTCTGGGGCCAACGTCCTGACTTTC	CAWSVNNRPSGANVLTF
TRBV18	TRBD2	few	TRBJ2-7	TGTGCCAGCTCGGGCAGGCGGGGGGACTCCTACGAGCAGTACTTC	CASSGRRGDSYEQYF
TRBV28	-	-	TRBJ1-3	TGTGCCAGCTTCCGGCACAGGGACGCTGGAAACACCATATATTTT	CASFRHRDAGNTIYF
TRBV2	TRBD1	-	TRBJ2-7	TGTGCCAGCAGACGGCAGGGGGTCGTGGTCGAGCAGTACTTC	CASRRQGVVVEQYF
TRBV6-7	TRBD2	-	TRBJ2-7	TGTGCCAGCAGTTACGTTGCGGGAGGGGGGGAGCAGTACTTC	CASSYVAGGGEQYF
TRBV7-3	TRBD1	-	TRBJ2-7	TGTGCCAGCAGCTTATCCGGGACAGGGGGTGTGCAGTACTTC	CASSLSGTGGVQYF
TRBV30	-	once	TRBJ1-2	TGTGCCTACCCGTCAAACGCAGCTAACTATGGCTACACCTTC	CAYPSNAANYGYTF
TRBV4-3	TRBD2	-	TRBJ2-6	TGCGCCAGCAGCCGGGAACTAGCGGGGTATTCTGGGGCCAACGTCCTGACTTTC	CASSRELAGYSGANVLTF
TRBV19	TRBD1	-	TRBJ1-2	TGTGCCAGTAGGGGGCCGGGACAGGGATTTATTGGCTACACCTTC	CASRGPGQGFIGYTF
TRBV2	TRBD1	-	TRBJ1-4	TGTGCCAGCAGCCTGGGACAGACACCTAATGAAAAACTGTTTTTT	CASSLGQTPNEKLFF
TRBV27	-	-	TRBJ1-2	TGTGCCAGCAGTTTACGGCCCGGTGCAGGGGTTGGCTACACCTTC	CASSLRPGAGVGYTF
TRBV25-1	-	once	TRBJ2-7	TGTGCCAGCAGTGGACATGTTTCCTACGAGCAGTACTTC	CASSGHVSYEQYF
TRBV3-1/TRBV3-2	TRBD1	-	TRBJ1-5	TGTGCCAGCAGCCAACTTCTTTCCGGGACAGGGTCAGATCAGCCCCAGCATTTT	CASSQLLSGTGSDQPQHF
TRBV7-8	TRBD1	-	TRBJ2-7	TGTGCCAGCAGTACAGGGGGGACAGGGCGAAACGAGCAGTACTTC	CASSTGGTGRNEQYF
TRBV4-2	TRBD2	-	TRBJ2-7	TGTGCCAGCAGCCAAGAACGGCGAGGGCGGGGGGGAACCAACGAGCAGTACTTC	CASSQERRGRGGTNEQYF
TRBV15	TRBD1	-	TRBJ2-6	TGTGCCACCAACCCGGGACAGGGGTATCCTGGGGCCAACGTCCTGACTTTC	CATNPGQGYPGANVLTF
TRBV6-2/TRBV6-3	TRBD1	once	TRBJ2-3	TGTGCCAGCAGTTACATCTCACGACCGGGACAGGCGATTACCCCCACAGATACGCAGTATTTT	CASSYISRPGQAITPTDTQYF
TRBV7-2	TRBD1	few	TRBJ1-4	TGTGCCAGCAGCCCCTGGACAGGGATAGGAGAAAAACTGTTTTTT	CASSPWTGIGEKLFF
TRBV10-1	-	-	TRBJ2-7	TGCGCCAGCAGTTCGGCAGGGGCCGACGAGCAGTACTTC	CASSSAGADEQYF
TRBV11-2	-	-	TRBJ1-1	TGTGCCAGCAGCTTAGTCTCTGGGCGTGGCACTGAAGCTTTCTTT	CASSLVSGRGTEAFF
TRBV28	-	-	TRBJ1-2	TGTGCCAGCAGGACGGGGGCTAACTATGGCTACACCTTC	CASRTGANYGYTF
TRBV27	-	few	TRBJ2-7	TGTGCCAGCAGTCTGTCAGGGGACGAGCAGTACTTC	CASSLSGDEQYF
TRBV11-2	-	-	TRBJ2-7	TGTGCCAGCAGCTTTGGCCCCACGGGGGAGCAGTACTTC	CASSFGPTGEQYF
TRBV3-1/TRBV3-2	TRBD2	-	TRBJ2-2	TGTGCCAGCAGCCCGACTAGCGGGGGCCTAAACACCGGGGAGCTGTTTTTT	CASSPTSGGLNTGELFF
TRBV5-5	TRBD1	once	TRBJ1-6	TGTGCCAGCAGCTTGGCTTGGACAGGAGATAATTCACCCCTCCACTTT	CASSLAWTGDNSPLHF
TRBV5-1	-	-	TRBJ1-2	TGCGCCAGCAGCTTGAACGCAGGGCCCAACTATGGCTACACCTTC	CASSLNAGPNYGYTF
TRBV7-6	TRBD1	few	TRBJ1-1	TGTGCCAGCAGCCCCGCAGGACAGGAGAACACTGAAGCTTTCTTT	CASSPAGQENTEAFF
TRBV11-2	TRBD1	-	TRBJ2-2	TGTGCCAGCAGTCGCCTCCGGGGCAGGGGGACCGGGGAGCTGTTTTTT	CASSRLRGRGTGELFF
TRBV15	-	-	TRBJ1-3	TGTGCCACCAGCAGAGATATCGACACCATATATTTT	CATSRDIDTIYF
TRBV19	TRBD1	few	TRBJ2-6	TGTGCCAGTAGTATAGGGAGACAGGGGGCAATTAGGGCCAACGTCCTGACTTTC	CASSIGRQGAIRANVLTF
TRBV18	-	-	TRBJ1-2	TGTGCCAGCTCACCTCCTTACAGAGAAAACTATGGCTACACCTTC	CASSPPYRENYGYTF
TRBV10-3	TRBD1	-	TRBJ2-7	TGTGCCATCAGTGGGGGGACAGGGTTAGCCTACGAGCAGTACTTC	CAISGGTGLAYEQYF
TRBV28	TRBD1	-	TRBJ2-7	TGTGCCAGCGGCCGGGACAGGGGGTCTGAGCAGTACTTC	CASGRDRGSEQYF
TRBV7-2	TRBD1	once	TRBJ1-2	TGTGCCAGCAGCTTATCCTACTCAGGGGGCTCAGGTGGTCGGGGCTACACCTTC	CASSLSYSGGSGGRGYTF
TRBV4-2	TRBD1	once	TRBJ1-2	TGTGCCAGCAGCCAAACCGACAGGGCCTATGGCTACACCTTC	CASSQTDRAYGYTF
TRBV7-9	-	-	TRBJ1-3	TGTGCCAGCAGCTTAAGTTACACAGGTGCGGGAAACACCATATATTTT	CASSLSYTGAGNTIYF